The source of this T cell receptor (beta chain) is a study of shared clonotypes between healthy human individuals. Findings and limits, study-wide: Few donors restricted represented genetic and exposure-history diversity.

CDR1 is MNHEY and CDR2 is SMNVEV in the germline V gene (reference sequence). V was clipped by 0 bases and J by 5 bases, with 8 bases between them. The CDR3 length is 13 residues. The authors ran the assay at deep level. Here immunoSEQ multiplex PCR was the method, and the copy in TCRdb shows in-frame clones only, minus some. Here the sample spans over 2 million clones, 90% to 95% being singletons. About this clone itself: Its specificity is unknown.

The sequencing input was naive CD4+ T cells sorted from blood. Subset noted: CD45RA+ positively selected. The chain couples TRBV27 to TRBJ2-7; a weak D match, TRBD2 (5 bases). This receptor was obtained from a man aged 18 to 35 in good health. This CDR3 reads CASSLSSEDEQYF. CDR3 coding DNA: TGTGCCAGCAGTTTATCGTCGGAGGACGAGCAGTACTTC.